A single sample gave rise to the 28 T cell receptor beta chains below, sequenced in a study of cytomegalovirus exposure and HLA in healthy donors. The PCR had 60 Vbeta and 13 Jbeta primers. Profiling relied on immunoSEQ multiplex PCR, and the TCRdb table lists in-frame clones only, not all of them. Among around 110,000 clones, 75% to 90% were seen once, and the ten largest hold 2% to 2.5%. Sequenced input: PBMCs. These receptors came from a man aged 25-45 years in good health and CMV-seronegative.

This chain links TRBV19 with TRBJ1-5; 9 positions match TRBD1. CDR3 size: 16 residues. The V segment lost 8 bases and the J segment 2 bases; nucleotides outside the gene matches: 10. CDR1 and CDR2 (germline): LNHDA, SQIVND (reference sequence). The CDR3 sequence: CASLEDRGWGNQPQHF. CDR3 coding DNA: TGTGCCAGTCTCGAGGACAGGGGATGGGGCAATCAGCCCCAGCATTTT.

CDR3 nucleotide sequence: TGCGCCAGCAGCCGACAGCTTCCCACCGGGGAGCTGTTTTTT. This sequence encodes CASSRQLPTGELFF. The rearrangement uses TRBV4-3 and TRBJ2-2; D is perhaps TRBD1 (5 bases). The CDR3 is 14 amino acids. Germline V gene sequence: CDR1 LGHNA, CDR2 YSLEER. Trimming shortened V by 4 bases and J by 4 bases, and 10 bases separated the two germline ends.

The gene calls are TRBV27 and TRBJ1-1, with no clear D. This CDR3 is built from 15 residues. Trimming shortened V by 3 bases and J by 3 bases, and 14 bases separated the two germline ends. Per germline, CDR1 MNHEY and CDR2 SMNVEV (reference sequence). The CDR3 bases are TGTGCCAGCAGTTTGACTGACCCGGAGTACACTGAAGCTTTCTTT. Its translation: CASSLTDPEYTEAFF.

Here the CDR3 reads CASSQDHGVEAFF. In nucleotides, the CDR3 is TGCGCCAGCAGCCAAGATCACGGGGTTGAAGCTTTCTTT. The V gene is TRBV4-3, the J gene TRBJ1-1; D remains ambiguous. The CDR3 is 13 amino acids. Trimming took off 0 bases at V and 7 bases at J, with 9 bases between the two ends. Germline-derived CDR1 and CDR2 are LGHNA and YSLEER.

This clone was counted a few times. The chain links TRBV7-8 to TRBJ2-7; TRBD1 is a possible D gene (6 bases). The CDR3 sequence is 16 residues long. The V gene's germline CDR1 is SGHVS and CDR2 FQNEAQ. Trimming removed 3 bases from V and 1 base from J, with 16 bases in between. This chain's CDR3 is CASSFLPDSMSYEQYF. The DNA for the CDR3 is TGTGCCAGCAGCTTCCTACCGGACAGCATGTCCTACGAGCAGTACTTC.

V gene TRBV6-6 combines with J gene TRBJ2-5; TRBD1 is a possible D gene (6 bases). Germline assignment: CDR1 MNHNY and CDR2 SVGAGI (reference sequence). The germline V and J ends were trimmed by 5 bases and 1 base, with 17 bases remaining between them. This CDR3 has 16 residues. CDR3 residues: CASSTRTAIPQETQYF. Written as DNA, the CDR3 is TGTGCCAGCAGTACTAGGACAGCTATACCCCAAGAGACCCAGTACTTC.

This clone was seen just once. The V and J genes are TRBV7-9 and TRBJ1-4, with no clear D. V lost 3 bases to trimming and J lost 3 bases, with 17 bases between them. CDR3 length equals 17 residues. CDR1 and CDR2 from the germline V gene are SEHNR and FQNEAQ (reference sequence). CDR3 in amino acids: CASSLRRSAAANEKLFF. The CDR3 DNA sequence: TGTGCCAGCAGCTTGAGAAGATCCGCGGCGGCTAATGAAAAACTGTTTTTT.

The CDR3 here is CASSEYGGSYEQYF. The CDR3 coding sequence is TGTGCCAGCAGTGAATATGGCGGTTCCTACGAGCAGTACTTC. This chain joins TRBV6-1 and TRBJ2-7; D remains unclear. Germline assignment: CDR1 MNHNS and CDR2 SASEGT. The CDR3 covers 14 residues. The V end was cut by 2 bases, the J end by 1 base, with 9 bases between.

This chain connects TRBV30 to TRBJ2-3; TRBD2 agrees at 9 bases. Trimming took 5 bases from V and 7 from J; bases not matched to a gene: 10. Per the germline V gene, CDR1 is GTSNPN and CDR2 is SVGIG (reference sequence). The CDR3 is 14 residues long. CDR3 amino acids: CAWALAGSPNTQYF. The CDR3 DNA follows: TGTGCCTGGGCGCTAGCGGGGTCGCCGAATACGCAGTATTTT.

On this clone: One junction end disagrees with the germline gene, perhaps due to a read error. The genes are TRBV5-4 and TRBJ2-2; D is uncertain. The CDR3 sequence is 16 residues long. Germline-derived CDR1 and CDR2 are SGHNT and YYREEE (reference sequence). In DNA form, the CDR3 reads TGCGCCAGCAGCTCTCCGACACGCCAGAGAACCGGGGAGCTGTTTTTT. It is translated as CASSSPTRQRTGELFF.

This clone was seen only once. CDR3 region: CASTLGGGADTEAFF. For the CDR3, the DNA is TGTGCCAGCACCCTGGGGGGGGGCGCGGACACTGAAGCTTTCTTT. The rearrangement links TRBV7-9 to TRBJ1-1; weak D call: TRBD1 (6 bases). Looked up from germline, CDR1 is SEHNR and CDR2 is FQNEAQ (reference sequence). Trimming took off 7 bases at V and 3 bases at J, with 18 bases between the two ends. The CDR3 sequence is 15 residues long. The full variable domain, its missing parts supplied by reference TRBV7-9 and TRBJ1-1, is DTGVSQNPRHKITKRGQNVTFRCDPISEHNRLYWYRQTLGQGPEFLTYFQNEAQLEKSRLLSDRFSAERPKGSFSTLEIQRTEQGDSAMYLCASTLGGGADTEAFFGQGTRLTVV.

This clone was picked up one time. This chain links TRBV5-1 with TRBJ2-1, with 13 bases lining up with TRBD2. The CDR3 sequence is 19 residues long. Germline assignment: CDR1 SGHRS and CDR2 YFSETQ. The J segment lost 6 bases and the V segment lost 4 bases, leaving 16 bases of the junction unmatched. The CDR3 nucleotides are TGCGCCAGCAGCCTCCGGGCAGGGTGGACTAGCGGGGGACGCAATGAGCAGTTCTTC. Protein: CASSLRAGWTSGGRNEQFF.

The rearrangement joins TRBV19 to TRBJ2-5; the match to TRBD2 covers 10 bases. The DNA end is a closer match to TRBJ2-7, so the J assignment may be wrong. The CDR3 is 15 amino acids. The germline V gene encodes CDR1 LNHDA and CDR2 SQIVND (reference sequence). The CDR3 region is CASSILAGGSYEQYF. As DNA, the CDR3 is TGTGCCAGTAGTATCTTAGCGGGGGGCTCCTACGAGCAGTACTTC.

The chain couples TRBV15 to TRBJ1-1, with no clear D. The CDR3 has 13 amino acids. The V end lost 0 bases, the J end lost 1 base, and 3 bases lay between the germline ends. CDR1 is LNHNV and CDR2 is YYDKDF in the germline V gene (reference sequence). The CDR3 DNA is TGTGCCACCAGCAGAGAAGCGAACACTGAAGCTTTCTTT. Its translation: CATSREANTEAFF.

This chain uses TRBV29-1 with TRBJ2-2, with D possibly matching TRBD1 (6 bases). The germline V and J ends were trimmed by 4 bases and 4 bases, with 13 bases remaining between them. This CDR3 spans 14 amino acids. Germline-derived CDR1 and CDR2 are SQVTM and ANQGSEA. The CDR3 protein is CSVGGRGSTGELFF. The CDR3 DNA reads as TGCAGCGTTGGGGGCAGGGGATCCACCGGGGAGCTGTTTTTT.

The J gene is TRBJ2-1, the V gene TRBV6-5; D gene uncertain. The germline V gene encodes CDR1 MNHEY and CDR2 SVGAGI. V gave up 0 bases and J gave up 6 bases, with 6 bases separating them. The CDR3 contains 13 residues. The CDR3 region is CASSYSVANEQFF. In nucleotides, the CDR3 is TGTGCCAGCAGTTACTCCGTGGCCAATGAGCAGTTCTTC.

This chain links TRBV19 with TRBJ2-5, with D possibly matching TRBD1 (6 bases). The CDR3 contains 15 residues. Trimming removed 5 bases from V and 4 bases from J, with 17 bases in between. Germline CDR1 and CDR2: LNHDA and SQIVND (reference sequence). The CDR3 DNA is TGTGCCAGTAGTCCACAACAGGGTATAAGAGAGACCCAGTACTTC. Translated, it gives CASSPQQGIRETQYF. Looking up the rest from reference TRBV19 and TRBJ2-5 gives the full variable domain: DGGITQSPKYLFRKEGQNVTLSCEQNLNHDAMYWYRQDPGQGLRLIYYSQIVNDFQKGDIAEGYSVSREKKESFPLTVTSAQKNPTAFYLCASSPQQGIRETQYFGPGTRLLVL.

Here the CDR3 reads CASRNFEPQHF. CDR3 nucleotides: TGTGCCAGCAGAAATTTCGAGCCCCAGCATTTT. The chain joins TRBV27 to TRBJ1-5; D unclear. From germline, CDR1 is MNHEY and CDR2 SMNVEV (reference sequence). The CDR3 covers 11 residues. V lost 6 bases to trimming and J lost 8 bases, with 8 bases between them.

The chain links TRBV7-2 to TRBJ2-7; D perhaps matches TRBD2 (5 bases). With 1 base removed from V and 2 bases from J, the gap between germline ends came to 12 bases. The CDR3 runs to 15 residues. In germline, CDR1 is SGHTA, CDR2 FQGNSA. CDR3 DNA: TGTGCCAGCAGCTTAGAGGCGGGCGATACCTACGAGCAGTACTTC. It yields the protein CASSLEAGDTYEQYF.

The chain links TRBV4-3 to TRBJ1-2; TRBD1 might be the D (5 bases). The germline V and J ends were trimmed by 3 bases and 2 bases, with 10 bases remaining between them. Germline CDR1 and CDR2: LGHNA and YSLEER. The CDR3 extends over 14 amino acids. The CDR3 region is CASSQSNRNYGYTF. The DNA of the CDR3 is TGCGCCAGCAGCCAGTCCAACAGGAACTATGGCTACACCTTC.

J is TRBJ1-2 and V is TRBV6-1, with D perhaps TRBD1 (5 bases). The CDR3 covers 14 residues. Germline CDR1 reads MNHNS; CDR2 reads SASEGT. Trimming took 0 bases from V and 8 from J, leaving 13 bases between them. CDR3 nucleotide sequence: TGTGCCAGCAGTGAAGCGCGGGGGTATCGGGGCTACACCTTC. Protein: CASSEARGYRGYTF.

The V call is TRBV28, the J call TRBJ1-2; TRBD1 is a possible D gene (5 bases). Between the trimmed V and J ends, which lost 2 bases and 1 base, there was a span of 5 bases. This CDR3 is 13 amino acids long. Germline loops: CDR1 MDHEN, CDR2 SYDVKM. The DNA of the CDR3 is TGTGCCAGCAGTTTAGACAGTAACTATGGCTACACCTTC. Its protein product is CASSLDSNYGYTF.

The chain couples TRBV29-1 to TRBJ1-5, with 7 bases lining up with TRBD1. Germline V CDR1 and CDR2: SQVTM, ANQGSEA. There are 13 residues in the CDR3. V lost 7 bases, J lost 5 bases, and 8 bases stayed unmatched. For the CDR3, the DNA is TGCAGCGGATCCGTCGGGACAGATCAGCCCCAGCATTTT. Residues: CSGSVGTDQPQHF.

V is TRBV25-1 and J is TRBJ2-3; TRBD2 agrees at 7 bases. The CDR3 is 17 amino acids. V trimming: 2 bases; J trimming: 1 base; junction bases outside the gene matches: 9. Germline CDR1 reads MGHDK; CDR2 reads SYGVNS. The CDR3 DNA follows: TGTGCCAGCAGTGAAGGAACGGGGGGATCGCGCACAGATACGCAGTATTTT. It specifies CASSEGTGGSRTDTQYF.

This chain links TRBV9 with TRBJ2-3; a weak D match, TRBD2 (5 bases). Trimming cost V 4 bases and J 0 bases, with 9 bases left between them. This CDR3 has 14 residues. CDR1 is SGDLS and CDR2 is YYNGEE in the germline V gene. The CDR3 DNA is TGTGCCAGCAGCCCCGGGGTAAGCACAGATACGCAGTATTTT. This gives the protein CASSPGVSTDTQYF.

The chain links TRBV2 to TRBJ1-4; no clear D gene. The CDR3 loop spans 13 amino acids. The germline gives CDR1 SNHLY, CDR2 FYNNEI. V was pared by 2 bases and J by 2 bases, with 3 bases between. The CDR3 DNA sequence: TGTGCCAGCAGTGAACGGACTAATGAAAAACTGTTTTTT. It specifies CASSERTNEKLFF. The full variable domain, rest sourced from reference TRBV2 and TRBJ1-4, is EPEVTQTPSHQVTQMGQEVILRCVPISNHLYFYWYRQILGQKVEFLVSFYNNEISEKSEIFDDQFSVERPDGSNFTLKIRSTKLEDSAMYFCASSERTNEKLFFGSGTQLSVL.

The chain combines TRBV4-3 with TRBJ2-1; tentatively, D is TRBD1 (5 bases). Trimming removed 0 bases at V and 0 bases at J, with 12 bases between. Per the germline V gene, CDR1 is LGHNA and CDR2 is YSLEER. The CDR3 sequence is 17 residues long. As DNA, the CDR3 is TGCGCCAGCAGCCAAGAATTTCGGACAAGCTCCTACAATGAGCAGTTCTTC. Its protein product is CASSQEFRTSSYNEQFF.

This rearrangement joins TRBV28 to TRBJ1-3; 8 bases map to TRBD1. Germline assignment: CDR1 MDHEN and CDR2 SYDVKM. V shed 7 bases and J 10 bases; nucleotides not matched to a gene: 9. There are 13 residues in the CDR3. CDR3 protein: CASNDRGRKTIYF. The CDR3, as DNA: TGTGCCAGCAATGACAGGGGAAGGAAGACCATATATTTT. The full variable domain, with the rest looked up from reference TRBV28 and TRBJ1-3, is DVKVTQSSRYLVKRTGEKVFLECVQDMDHENMFWYRQDPGLGLRLIYFSYDVKMKEKGDIPEGYSVSREKKERFSLILESASTNQTSMYLCASNDRGRKTIYFGEGSWLTVV.